This is a list of T cell receptor beta chains from one sample in a study of blood T cell repertoires in COVID-19. TCRdb's copy holds only in-frame clones and misses some; the assay was immunoSEQ multiplex PCR. The repertoire holds 130,000 to 150,000 clones, with around 80% as singletons. Source material: peripheral blood. The receptors derive from a man aged 60 to 69 with acute or convalescent COVID-19. The CDR3 runs from the conserved cysteine through the conserved F or W. The D gene is left open where the match is weak. The size entry is marked missing in some rows and otherwise reads once, few, many or a size class.

clone_size: .; j_call: TRBJ2-3; v_call: TRBV29-1; d_call: TRBD2; cdr3_length: 14; cdr3_aa: CSAEGAGEADTQYF; cdr3_nt: TGCAGCGCCGAGGGCGCGGGAGAGGCAGATACGCAGTATTTT
clone_size: few; j_call: TRBJ2-1; v_call: TRBV6-2/TRBV6-3; d_call: .; cdr3_length: 13; cdr3_aa: CASSWRSYNEQFF; cdr3_nt: TGTGCCAGCAGTTGGAGGTCCTACAATGAGCAGTTCTTC
clone_size: .; j_call: TRBJ2-7; v_call: TRBV14; d_call: TRBD1; cdr3_length: 15; cdr3_aa: CASSQRTGGNYEQYF; cdr3_nt: TGTGCCAGCAGCCAACGGACAGGGGGCAACTACGAGCAGTACTTC
clone_size: .; j_call: TRBJ2-2; v_call: TRBV7-9; d_call: TRBD2; cdr3_length: 12; cdr3_aa: CASSFGEGRLFF; cdr3_nt: TGTGCCAGCAGCTTTGGGGAGGGGCGCCTGTTTTTT
clone_size: .; j_call: TRBJ2-7; v_call: TRBV21-1; d_call: .; cdr3_length: 14; cdr3_aa: CASSRGTSFWEQYF; cdr3_nt: TGTGCCAGCAGCAGGGGGACTAGCTTCTGGGAGCAGTACTTC
clone_size: .; j_call: TRBJ2-3; v_call: TRBV2; d_call: .; cdr3_length: 16; cdr3_aa: CASSENPRPPEDTQYF; cdr3_nt: TGTGCCAGCAGTGAAAATCCCAGGCCACCCGAGGATACGCAGTATTTT
clone_size: .; j_call: TRBJ1-5; v_call: TRBV5-1; d_call: TRBD1; cdr3_length: 15; cdr3_aa: CASSLFGQGDQPQHF; cdr3_nt: TGCGCCAGCAGCTTGTTCGGACAGGGGGACCAGCCCCAGCATTTT
clone_size: .; j_call: TRBJ2-1; v_call: TRBV10-3; d_call: TRBD2; cdr3_length: 15; cdr3_aa: CAISEGLAGGNEQFF; cdr3_nt: TGTGCCATCAGTGAGGGGCTAGCGGGAGGGAATGAGCAGTTCTTC
clone_size: .; j_call: TRBJ2-3; v_call: TRBV7-9; d_call: .; cdr3_length: 15; cdr3_aa: CASSLEGGGTDTQYF; cdr3_nt: TGTGCCAGCAGCTTAGAAGGGGGTGGCACAGATACGCAGTATTTT
clone_size: .; j_call: TRBJ2-5; v_call: TRBV5-1; d_call: TRBD2; cdr3_length: 17; cdr3_aa: CASSLQTSGRAGETQYF; cdr3_nt: TGCGCCAGCAGCTTGCAGACTAGCGGGAGGGCCGGGGAGACCCAGTACTTC
clone_size: once; j_call: TRBJ2-7; v_call: TRBV11-3; d_call: TRBD1; cdr3_length: 14; cdr3_aa: CASSYGTGVGEQYF; cdr3_nt: TGTGCCAGCAGCTACGGGACAGGGGTAGGGGAGCAGTACTTC
clone_size: .; j_call: TRBJ2-1; v_call: TRBV2; d_call: TRBD2; cdr3_length: 15; cdr3_aa: CASSDLASGSNEQFF; cdr3_nt: TGTGCCAGCAGTGATCTGGCTAGCGGGAGCAATGAGCAGTTCTTC
clone_size: few; j_call: TRBJ1-5; v_call: TRBV6-5; d_call: .; cdr3_length: 13; cdr3_aa: CASGEGLYQPQHF; cdr3_nt: TGTGCCAGCGGGGAGGGTCTGTATCAGCCCCAGCATTTT
clone_size: once; j_call: TRBJ2-3; v_call: TRBV6-5; d_call: .; cdr3_length: 14; cdr3_aa: CASRLAQRGDTQYF; cdr3_nt: TGTGCCAGCAGACTAGCCCAGAGAGGGGATACGCAGTATTTT
clone_size: .; j_call: TRBJ1-1; v_call: TRBV18; d_call: TRBD1; cdr3_length: 15; cdr3_aa: CASSSTGALNTEAFF; cdr3_nt: TGTGCCAGCTCATCAACAGGGGCTCTGAACACTGAAGCTTTCTTT
clone_size: .; j_call: TRBJ2-1; v_call: TRBV11-3; d_call: TRBD2; cdr3_length: 18; cdr3_aa: CASSLSLGLAGGYNEQFF; cdr3_nt: TGTGCCAGCAGCTTATCGTTGGGACTAGCGGGAGGCTACAATGAGCAGTTCTTC
clone_size: .; j_call: TRBJ1-2; v_call: TRBV6-5; d_call: .; cdr3_length: 14; cdr3_aa: CASSYSSRGYGYTF; cdr3_nt: TGTGCCAGCAGTTACTCGAGCAGGGGCTATGGCTACACCTTC
clone_size: few; j_call: TRBJ1-3; v_call: TRBV25-1; d_call: .; cdr3_length: 13; cdr3_aa: CASSDRVGNTIYF; cdr3_nt: TGTGCCAGCAGTGACAGGGTCGGAAACACCATATATTTT
clone_size: .; j_call: TRBJ2-7; v_call: TRBV12-3/TRBV12-4; d_call: TRBD1; cdr3_length: 13; cdr3_aa: CASSPGQGYEQYF; cdr3_nt: TGTGCCAGCAGTCCCGGACAGGGCTACGAGCAGTACTTC
clone_size: .; j_call: TRBJ1-2; v_call: TRBV5-1; d_call: TRBD1; cdr3_length: 14; cdr3_aa: CASSLGQEGYGYTF; cdr3_nt: TGCGCCAGCAGCTTAGGACAGGAAGGCTATGGCTACACCTTC
clone_size: .; j_call: TRBJ2-7; v_call: TRBV27; d_call: .; cdr3_length: 16; cdr3_aa: CASSSLGGRGPYEQYF; cdr3_nt: TGTGCCAGCAGTTCTTTAGGAGGGAGAGGTCCCTACGAGCAGTACTTC
clone_size: .; j_call: TRBJ2-5; v_call: TRBV28; d_call: TRBD1; cdr3_length: 15; cdr3_aa: CASSITGAGEETQYF; cdr3_nt: TGTGCCAGCAGTATTACAGGGGCCGGTGAGGAGACCCAGTACTTC
clone_size: .; j_call: TRBJ1-1; v_call: TRBV5-1; d_call: TRBD1; cdr3_length: 14; cdr3_aa: CASSFQGADTEAFF; cdr3_nt: TGCGCCAGCAGCTTTCAGGGGGCGGACACTGAAGCTTTCTTT
clone_size: .; j_call: TRBJ2-1; v_call: TRBV13; d_call: TRBD2; cdr3_length: 16; cdr3_aa: CASSLGLSGMGDEQFF; cdr3_nt: TGTGCCAGCAGCTTAGGCCTTAGCGGGATGGGCGATGAGCAGTTCTTC
clone_size: few; j_call: TRBJ2-7; v_call: TRBV13; d_call: .; cdr3_length: 12; cdr3_aa: CASSLAGYEQYF; cdr3_nt: TGTGCCAGCAGCTTAGCGGGTTACGAGCAGTACTTC
clone_size: few; j_call: TRBJ2-7; v_call: TRBV4-1; d_call: .; cdr3_length: 11; cdr3_aa: CASSQGQEQYF; cdr3_nt: TGCGCCAGCAGCCAGGGGCAGGAGCAGTACTTC
clone_size: .; j_call: TRBJ2-5; v_call: TRBV5-1; d_call: TRBD1; cdr3_length: 15; cdr3_aa: CASSSGTGVRETQYF; cdr3_nt: TGCGCCAGCAGCTCCGGGACAGGGGTGCGGGAGACCCAGTACTTC
clone_size: .; j_call: TRBJ2-2; v_call: TRBV18; d_call: .; cdr3_length: 16; cdr3_aa: CASSPRGGVSTGELFF; cdr3_nt: TGTGCCAGCTCACCACGAGGGGGTGTAAGCACCGGGGAGCTGTTTTTT
clone_size: .; j_call: TRBJ2-2; v_call: TRBV29-1; d_call: TRBD2; cdr3_length: 15; cdr3_aa: CSVGQGLARTGELFF; cdr3_nt: TGCAGCGTTGGCCAGGGACTAGCACGAACCGGGGAGCTGTTTTTT
clone_size: .; j_call: TRBJ2-3; v_call: TRBV2; d_call: .; cdr3_length: 14; cdr3_aa: CASNMNGVTDTQYF; cdr3_nt: TGTGCCAGCAACATGAACGGGGTCACAGATACGCAGTATTTT
clone_size: .; j_call: TRBJ2-1; v_call: TRBV3-1/TRBV3-2; d_call: TRBD2; cdr3_length: 14; cdr3_aa: CASSQAGLRNEQFF; cdr3_nt: TGTGCCAGCAGCCAAGCGGGACTACGGAATGAGCAGTTCTTC